These T cell receptor beta chains were read from a single sample in a study of shared clonotypes between healthy human individuals. Libraries were prepared by immunoSEQ multiplex PCR; TCRdb keeps only in-frame clonotypes and omits some of them. The sample shows about a million clones, approximately 80% of them seen only once. Material: memory CD4+ T cells from PBMCs. All receptors come from a man aged 18 to 29 in good health. Some clones in this sample may be carry-over from other donors' samples. Both conserved end residues are part of each CDR3. D genes are given only for firm matches. Rows give clone size only sometimes, using once, few, many, or a class for an expanded clone.

clone_size j_call d_call v_call cdr3_aa cdr3_nt
. TRBJ2-6 . TRBV5-1 CASQSRADLLLPGANVLTF TGCGCCAGCCAGTCGCGCGCAGACCTCCTTCTCCCTGGGGCCAACGTCCTGACTTTC
. TRBJ1-3 . TRBV7-2 CASSPETVDPIYF TGTGCCAGCAGCCCTGAGACAGTCGACCCCATATATTTT
few TRBJ1-2 . TRBV28 CASARGLNYGYTF TGTGCCAGCGCCCGGGGGTTAAACTATGGCTACACCTTC
. TRBJ1-1 . TRBV11-3 CASSLDRTVPKWAFF TGTGCCAGCAGCTTAGATCGTACAGTCCCCAAGTGGGCTTTCTTT
. TRBJ1-2 . TRBV29-1 CSAGDGPNYGYTF TGCAGCGCTGGGGACGGACCCAACTATGGCTACACCTTC
few TRBJ2-5 . TRBV7-6 CASSLNQETQYF TGTGCCAGCAGCTTAAACCAAGAGACCCAGTACTTC
. TRBJ2-7 TRBD1 TRBV2 CASTSPGTGIYEQYF TGTGCCAGCACCTCCCCGGGGACAGGGATCTACGAGCAGTACTTC
. TRBJ2-7 . TRBV7-2 CASSLVHTTTYEQYF TGTGCCAGCAGCTTAGTACATACTACCACCTACGAGCAGTACTTC
. TRBJ2-5 TRBD1 TRBV18 CASSPSTGLKETQYF TGTGCCAGCTCACCATCGACAGGGCTAAAAGAGACCCAGTACTTC
. TRBJ2-3 TRBD2 TRBV2 CASSEITSGGVDTQYF TGTGCCAGCAGTGAAATAACTAGCGGAGGGGTTGATACGCAGTATTTT
. TRBJ2-7 TRBD2 TRBV27 CASSLRLAGGTYEQYF TGTGCCAGCAGTTTGCGGCTAGCGGGAGGGACCTACGAGCAGTACTTC
. TRBJ1-2 TRBD1 TRBV5-4 CASSDRGGYGYTF TGTGCCAGCAGCGACAGGGGTGGCTATGGCTACACCTTC
. TRBJ2-1 . TRBV19 CASSGGRRRDEQFF TGTGCCAGTAGTGGCGGGCGAAGGAGGGATGAGCAGTTCTTC
. TRBJ2-7 TRBD2 TRBV27 CASSSLGAGAPYEQYF TGTGCCAGCAGTTCCCTGGGAGCGGGGGCCCCCTACGAGCAGTACTTC
. TRBJ1-2 . TRBV6-6 CAINKIGGGNGYTF TGTGCCATAAACAAAATAGGGGGAGGGAATGGCTACACCTTC
. TRBJ2-1 . TRBV6-6 CASSFPQDPGEFF TGTGCCAGCAGTTTTCCTCAAGATCCGGGGGAGTTCTTC
. TRBJ2-3 . TRBV6-4 CASSLGPTDTQYF TGTGCCAGCAGTCTAGGACCCACAGATACGCAGTATTTT
. TRBJ1-4 . TRBV6-5 CASSPQTAEKLFF TGTGCCAGCAGCCCCCAGACGGCCGAAAAACTGTTTTTT
. TRBJ2-3 TRBD2 TRBV7-2 CASSESGISDTQYF TGTGCCAGCAGTGAGAGCGGGATCTCAGATACGCAGTATTTT
once TRBJ1-1 . TRBV5-1 CASSLGFGDTEAFF TGCGCCAGCAGCCTCGGGTTCGGCGACACTGAAGCTTTCTTT
. TRBJ2-2 TRBD1 TRBV4-3 CASSQDLGQGAHTGELFF TGCGCCAGCAGCCAAGACCTGGGACAGGGGGCACACACCGGGGAGCTGTTTTTT
. TRBJ2-6 TRBD1 TRBV30 CAWRSGGAGANVLTF TGTGCCTGGAGGTCAGGGGGCGCTGGGGCCAACGTCCTGACTTTC
. TRBJ1-3 TRBD1 TRBV28 CASRDRDRVYGNTIYF TGTGCCAGCAGAGACCGGGACAGGGTTTACGGAAACACCATATATTTT
. TRBJ2-5 . TRBV7-9 CASRETSGSRETQYF TGTGCCAGCAGGGAGACATCCGGGTCGAGAGAGACCCAGTACTTC
. TRBJ2-3 TRBD1 TRBV5-6 CASSLQRSDRGTDTQYF TGTGCCAGCAGCTTACAGCGATCGGACAGGGGCACAGATACGCAGTATTTT
. TRBJ2-7 TRBD1 TRBV11-2 CASSSGTGSVEQYF TGTGCCAGCAGCTCCGGGACAGGGTCGGTCGAGCAGTACTTC
few TRBJ2-3 . TRBV19 CASSIRGRGHITDTQYF TGTGCCAGTAGTATAAGAGGTAGGGGACACATCACAGATACGCAGTATTTT
. TRBJ1-1 . TRBV7-3 CASSLGWGRGAEAFF TGTGCCAGCAGCTTAGGTTGGGGCAGGGGCGCTGAAGCTTTCTTT
few TRBJ1-4 TRBD1 TRBV28 CASSSWGTGSEKLFF TGTGCCAGCAGTTCATGGGGGACAGGGTCTGAAAAACTGTTTTTT
. TRBJ1-2 . TRBV18 CASSPARDINYGYTF TGTGCCAGCTCACCAGCCCGGGACATTAACTATGGCTACACCTTC
. TRBJ2-2 . TRBV5-1 CASSLEAANTGELFF TGCGCCAGCAGCTTGGAAGCGGCGAACACCGGGGAGCTGTTTTTT
. TRBJ2-7 . TRBV20-1 CSAGDFYEQYF TGCAGTGCTGGGGACTTCTACGAGCAGTACTTC
. TRBJ1-2 TRBD1 TRBV4-1 CASSPGTGVNYGYTF TGCGCCAGCAGCCCTGGGACAGGGGTCAACTATGGCTACACCTTC
. TRBJ2-5 TRBD1 TRBV5-6 CASSPGQGTGTQYF TGTGCCAGCAGCCCTGGACAGGGGACGGGGACCCAGTACTTC
. TRBJ1-2 . TRBV29-1 CSVVSNYGYTF TGCAGCGTTGTAAGTAACTATGGCTACACCTTC
. TRBJ2-3 . TRBV6-5 CASSYVAGGTDTQYF TGTGCCAGCAGTTACGTGGCCGGAGGCACAGATACGCAGTATTTT
. TRBJ2-1 TRBD2 TRBV7-6 CASSFGSGGPYNEQFF TGTGCCAGCAGCTTTGGTAGCGGGGGCCCCTACAATGAGCAGTTCTTC
. TRBJ2-1 TRBD2 TRBV5-8 CASSLTSGRASEQFF TGTGCCAGCAGCTTGACTAGCGGGAGGGCCAGTGAGCAGTTCTTC
. TRBJ2-3 . TRBV7-6 CASSLQRGGGQQQYF TGTGCCAGCAGCTTACAAAGGGGAGGGGGACAGCAGCAGTATTTT
. TRBJ1-1 TRBD1 TRBV5-1 CASSLVGTGVGTEAFF TGCGCCAGCAGCTTGGTTGGGACAGGGGTTGGGACTGAAGCTTTCTTT
. TRBJ2-7 . TRBV28 CASSLILREQYF TGTGCCAGCAGTTTGATACTTCGAGAGCAGTACTTC
. TRBJ1-5 . TRBV7-2 CASGYREDQPQHF TGTGCCAGCGGATATAGGGAAGATCAGCCCCAGCATTTT
. TRBJ2-6 . TRBV11-2 CASPGEPLNVLTF TGTGCCAGCCCAGGGGAACCCCTCAACGTCCTGACTTTC
. TRBJ1-5 . TRBV15 CATSRDLGARDQPQHF TGTGCCACCAGCAGAGATCTGGGGGCGAGGGACCAGCCCCAGCATTTT
. TRBJ2-6 . TRBV5-1 CASSLGKPGANVLTF TGCGCCAGCAGCTTGGGAAAACCGGGGGCCAACGTCCTGACTTTC
. TRBJ2-1 TRBD1 TRBV10-3 CAIGTGQGAPNEQFF TGTGCCATCGGGACGGGACAGGGGGCCCCCAATGAGCAGTTCTTC
. TRBJ2-5 . TRBV7-2 CASSRRVQETQYF TGTGCCAGCAGCCGCCGGGTCCAAGAGACCCAGTACTTC
. TRBJ2-1 TRBD1 TRBV7-9 CASSPQPGQGNWEQFF TGTGCCAGCAGCCCTCAACCGGGACAGGGAAATTGGGAGCAGTTCTTC
. TRBJ1-1 . TRBV5-8 CASLRPDGIQRKGAFF TGTGCCAGCCTAAGACCAGACGGGATCCAAAGGAAAGGAGCTTTCTTT
. TRBJ2-7 . TRBV18 CASSPNPATYEQYF TGTGCCAGCTCACCCAATCCCGCCACCTACGAGCAGTACTTC
. TRBJ1-2 . TRBV19 CASSITGRPNYGYTF TGTGCCAGTAGTATAACAGGCAGGCCAAACTATGGCTACACCTTC
once TRBJ2-7 . TRBV19 CASRAERSSYEQYF TGTGCCAGTAGAGCCGAGCGTAGCTCCTACGAGCAGTACTTC
few TRBJ1-1 . TRBV6-4 CASSDSAGVNTEAFF TGTGCCAGCAGTGACTCTGCAGGGGTGAACACTGAAGCTTTCTTT
. TRBJ1-4 . TRBV2 CASSEWGGSEEKLFF TGTGCCAGCAGTGAATGGGGAGGGTCTGAGGAAAAACTGTTTTTT
. TRBJ1-4 . TRBV6-1 CASSPWEINEKLFF TGTGCCAGCAGCCCCTGGGAGATTAATGAAAAACTGTTTTTT